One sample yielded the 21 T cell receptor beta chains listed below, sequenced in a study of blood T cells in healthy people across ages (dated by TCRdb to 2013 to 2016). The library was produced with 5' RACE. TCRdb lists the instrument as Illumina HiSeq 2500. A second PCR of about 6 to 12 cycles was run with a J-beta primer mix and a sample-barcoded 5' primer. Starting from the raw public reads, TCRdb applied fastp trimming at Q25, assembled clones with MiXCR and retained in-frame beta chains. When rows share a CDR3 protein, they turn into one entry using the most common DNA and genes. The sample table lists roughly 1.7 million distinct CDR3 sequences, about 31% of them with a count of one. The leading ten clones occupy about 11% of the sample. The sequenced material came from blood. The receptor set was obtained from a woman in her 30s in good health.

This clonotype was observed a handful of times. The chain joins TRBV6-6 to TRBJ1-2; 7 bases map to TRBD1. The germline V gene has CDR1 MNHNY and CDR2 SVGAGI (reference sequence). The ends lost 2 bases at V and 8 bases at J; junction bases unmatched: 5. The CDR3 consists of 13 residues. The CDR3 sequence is CASSYDRAGGYTF. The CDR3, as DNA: TGTGCCAGCAGTTACGACAGGGCGGGAGGCTACACCTTC.

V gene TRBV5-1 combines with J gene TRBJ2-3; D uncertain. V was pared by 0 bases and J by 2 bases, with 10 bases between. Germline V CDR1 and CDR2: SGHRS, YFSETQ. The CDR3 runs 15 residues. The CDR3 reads CASSLESRNTDTQYF. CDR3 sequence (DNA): TGCGCCAGCAGCTTGGAGTCGAGGAACACAGATACGCAGTATTTT.

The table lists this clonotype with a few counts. The CDR3 nucleotides read TGTGCCAGCAGCTTAGAAGCGGGGCACTACGAGCAGTACTTC. It specifies CASSLEAGHYEQYF. This rearrangement joins TRBV13 to TRBJ2-7, with 7 bases fitting TRBD2. The CDR3 spans 14 residues. The junction had 3 bases not matched to a gene; V was cut back by 1 base and J by 3 bases. CDR1 is PRHDT and CDR2 is FYEKMQ in the germline V gene (reference sequence). Full variable domain (remainder filled in from reference TRBV13 and TRBJ2-7): AAGVIQSPRHLIKEKRETATLKCYPIPRHDTVYWYQQGPGQDPQFLISFYEKMQSDKGSIPDRFSAQQFSDYHSELNMSSLELGDSALYFCASSLEAGHYEQYFGPGTRLTVT.

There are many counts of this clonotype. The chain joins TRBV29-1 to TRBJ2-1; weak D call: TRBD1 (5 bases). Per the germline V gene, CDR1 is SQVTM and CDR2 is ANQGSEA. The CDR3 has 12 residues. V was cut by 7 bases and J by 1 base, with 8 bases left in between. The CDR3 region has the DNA TGCAGCGCTGCAGGGTCCTACAATGAGCAGTTCTTC. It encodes CSAAGSYNEQFF.

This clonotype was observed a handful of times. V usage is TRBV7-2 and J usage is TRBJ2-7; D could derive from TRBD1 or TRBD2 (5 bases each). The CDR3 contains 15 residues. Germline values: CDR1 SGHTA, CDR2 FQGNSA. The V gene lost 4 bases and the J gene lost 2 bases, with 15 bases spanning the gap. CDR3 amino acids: CASSSRVGTPYEQYF. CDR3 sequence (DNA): TGTGCCAGCAGCTCCCGGGTAGGGACGCCCTACGAGCAGTACTTC.

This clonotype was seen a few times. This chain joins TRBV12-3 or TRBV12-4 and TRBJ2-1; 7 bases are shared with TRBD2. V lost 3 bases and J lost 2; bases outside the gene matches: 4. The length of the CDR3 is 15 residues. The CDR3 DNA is TGTGCCAGCAGTTTGACTAGCCCCCCCTACAATGAGCAGTTCTTC. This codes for CASSLTSPPYNEQFF.

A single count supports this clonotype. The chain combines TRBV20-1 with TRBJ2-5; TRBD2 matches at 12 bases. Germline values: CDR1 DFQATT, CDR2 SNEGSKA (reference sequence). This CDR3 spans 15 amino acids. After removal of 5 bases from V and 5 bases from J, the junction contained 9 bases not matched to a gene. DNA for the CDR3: TGCAGTGCTCGAATCCCTAGCGGGGGGGTGGAGACCCAGTACTTC. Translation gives CSARIPSGGVETQYF.

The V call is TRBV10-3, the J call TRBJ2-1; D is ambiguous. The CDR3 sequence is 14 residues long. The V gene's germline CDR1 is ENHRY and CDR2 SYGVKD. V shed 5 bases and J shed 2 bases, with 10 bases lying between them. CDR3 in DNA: TGTGCCATCAGTCGGACGGATCCCTACAATGAGCAGTTCTTC. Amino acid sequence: CAISRTDPYNEQFF.

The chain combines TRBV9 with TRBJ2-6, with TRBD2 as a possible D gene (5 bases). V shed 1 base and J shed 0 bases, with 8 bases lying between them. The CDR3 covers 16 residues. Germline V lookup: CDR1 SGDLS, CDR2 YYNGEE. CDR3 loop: CASSVREGSGANVLTF. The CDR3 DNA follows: TGTGCCAGCAGCGTACGGGAAGGCTCTGGGGCCAACGTCCTGACTTTC.

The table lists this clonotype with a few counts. The CDR3 DNA reads as TGTGCCAGCGCCGGGGGACAGGGACAGACCCAGTACTTC. This sequence encodes CASAGGQGQTQYF. The chain combines TRBV5-5 with TRBJ2-5; 9 bases fit TRBD1. The V gene's germline CDR1 is SGHKS and CDR2 YYEKEE (reference sequence). The CDR3 length is 13 residues. V shed 7 bases and J 6 bases; nucleotides not matched to a gene: 7.

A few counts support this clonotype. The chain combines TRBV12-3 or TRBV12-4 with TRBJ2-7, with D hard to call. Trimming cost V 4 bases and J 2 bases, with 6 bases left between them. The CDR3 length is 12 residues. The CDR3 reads CASSSYTYEQYF. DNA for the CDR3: TGTGCCAGCAGTTCCTATACCTACGAGCAGTACTTC.

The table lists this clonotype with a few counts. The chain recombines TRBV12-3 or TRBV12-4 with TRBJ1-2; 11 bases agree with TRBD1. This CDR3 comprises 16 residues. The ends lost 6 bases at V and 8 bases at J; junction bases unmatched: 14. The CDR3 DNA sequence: TGTGCCAGCAGACCCGGGACAGGGGGATCTTTTGAGGGCTACACCTTC. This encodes CASRPGTGGSFEGYTF.

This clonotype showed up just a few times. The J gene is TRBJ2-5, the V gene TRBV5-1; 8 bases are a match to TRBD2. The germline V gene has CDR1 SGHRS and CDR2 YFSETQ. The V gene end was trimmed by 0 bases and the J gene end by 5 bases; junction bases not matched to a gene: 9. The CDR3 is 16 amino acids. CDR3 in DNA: TGCGCCAGCAGCTTGGACCCGGGACTAGTGGGGGAGACCCAGTACTTC. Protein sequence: CASSLDPGLVGETQYF.

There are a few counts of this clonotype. The CDR3 protein is CASSGDMPGDEQYF. DNA for the CDR3: TGCGCCAGCAGCGGGGACATGCCGGGCGACGAGCAGTACTTC. This chain connects TRBV5-1 to TRBJ2-5; D possibly corresponds to TRBD1 (6 bases). TRBJ2-7 explains the end of the DNA better; the J call may be wrong. The CDR3 contains 14 residues. Germline-derived CDR1 and CDR2 are SGHRS and YFSETQ.

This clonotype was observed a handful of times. For the CDR3, the DNA is TGTGCCAGCAGCCAAATGAGCGGGAGTGCCCACGAGCAGTACTTC. As protein: CASSQMSGSAHEQYF. The chain links TRBV3-1 to TRBJ2-7; TRBD2 agrees at 8 bases. Germline V gene lookup returns CDR1 LGHDT and CDR2 YNNKEL (reference sequence). The J segment lost 5 bases and the V segment lost 2 bases, leaving 8 bases of the junction unmatched. This CDR3 is built from 15 residues.

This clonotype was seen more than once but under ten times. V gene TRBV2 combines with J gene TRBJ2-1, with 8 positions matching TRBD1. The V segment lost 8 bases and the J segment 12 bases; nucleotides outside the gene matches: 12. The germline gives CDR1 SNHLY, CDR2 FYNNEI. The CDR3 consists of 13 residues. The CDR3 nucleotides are TGTGCCAGCGGACAGGGCACAACCCTTTGGCAGTTCTTC. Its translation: CASGQGTTLWQFF.

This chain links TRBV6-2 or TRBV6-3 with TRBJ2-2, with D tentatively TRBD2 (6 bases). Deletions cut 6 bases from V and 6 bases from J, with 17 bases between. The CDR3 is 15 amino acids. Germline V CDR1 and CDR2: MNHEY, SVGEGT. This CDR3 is CASSGGAILPGELFF. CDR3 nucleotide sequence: TGTGCCAGCAGCGGAGGGGCGATTCTACCCGGGGAGCTGTTTTTT.

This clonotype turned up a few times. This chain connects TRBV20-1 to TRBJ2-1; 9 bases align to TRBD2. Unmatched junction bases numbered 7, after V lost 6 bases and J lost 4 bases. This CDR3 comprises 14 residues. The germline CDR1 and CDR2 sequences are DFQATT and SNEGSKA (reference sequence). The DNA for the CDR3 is TGCAGTGCAATTGCTAGCGGGGCGTACAATGAGCAGTTCTTC. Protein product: CSAIASGAYNEQFF.

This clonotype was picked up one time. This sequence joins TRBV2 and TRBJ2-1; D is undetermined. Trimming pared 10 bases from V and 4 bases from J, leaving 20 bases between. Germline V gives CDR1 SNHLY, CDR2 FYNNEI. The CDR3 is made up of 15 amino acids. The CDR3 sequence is CATSSKDPRYNEQFF. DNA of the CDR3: TGTGCCACTTCCTCCAAGGACCCAAGATACAATGAGCAGTTCTTC.

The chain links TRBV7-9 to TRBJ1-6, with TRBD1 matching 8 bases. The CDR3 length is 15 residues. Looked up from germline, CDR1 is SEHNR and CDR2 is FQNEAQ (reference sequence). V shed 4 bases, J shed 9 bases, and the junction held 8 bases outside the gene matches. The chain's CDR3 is CASSSRQGPGSPLHF. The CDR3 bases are TGTGCCAGCAGCTCCAGACAGGGGCCCGGTTCACCCCTCCACTTT.

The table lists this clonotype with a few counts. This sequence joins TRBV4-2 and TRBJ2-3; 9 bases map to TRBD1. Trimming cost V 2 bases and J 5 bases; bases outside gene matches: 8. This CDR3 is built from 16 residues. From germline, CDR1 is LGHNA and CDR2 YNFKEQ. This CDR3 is CASSQLPGQGVDTQYF. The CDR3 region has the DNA TGTGCCAGCAGCCAACTCCCGGGACAGGGTGTAGATACGCAGTATTTT.